One and the same sample provided the 30 T cell receptor beta chains below, sequenced in a study of T-cell reconstitution after alpha-beta-depleted transplantation in children. A TCRbeta library incorporating unique molecular identifiers was prepared. Via MiXCR, TCRdb re-called the PCR reads, giving one row per CDR3 protein. The sample carries about 610,000 distinct CDR3 sequences, more than 9% recorded once. Here the sequenced sample was PBMCs from the stem cell graft donor, taken from the stem cell graft. The receptors derive from a human donor who donated a stem cell graft to a child with acute myeloid leukemia.

This clonotype was observed a few times. The chain recombines TRBV6-1 with TRBJ1-1, with D hard to call. CDR3 length equals 11 residues. Trimming removed 7 bases from V and 10 bases from J, with 13 bases in between. Per the germline V gene, CDR1 is MNHNS and CDR2 is SASEGT. The CDR3 is CASTLNKGAFF. CDR3 nucleotide sequence: TGTGCCAGCACCCTGAACAAAGGAGCTTTCTTT.

This clonotype was detected a few times. V and J are TRBV29-1 and TRBJ1-1; TRBD1 matches at 8 bases. This CDR3 is 16 amino acids long. CDR1 and CDR2 (germline): SQVTM, ANQGSEA. V dropped 6 bases and J dropped 1; count of bases not matched to a gene: 13. The CDR3 sequence is CSVAWTGSFRNTEAFF. Written as DNA, the CDR3 is TGCAGCGTGGCGTGGACAGGGTCTTTTCGGAACACTGAAGCTTTCTTT.

This clonotype was counted many times. The rearrangement joins TRBV5-1 to TRBJ2-3; D call uncertain. V was clipped by 0 bases and J by 2 bases, with 10 bases between them. Per germline, CDR1 SGHRS and CDR2 YFSETQ. The CDR3 is made up of 15 amino acids. The CDR3 bases are TGCGCCAGCAGCTTGGACGGGCCGAACACAGATACGCAGTATTTT. This sequence encodes CASSLDGPNTDTQYF.

As concerns this clonotype: This CDR3 fails to terminate in the conserved phenylalanine or tryptophan, so it likely reflects a read error. The chain carries TRBV7-2 and TRBJ1-1, with D perhaps matching TRBD1 (5 bases). This CDR3 has 14 residues. Trimming took 3 bases from V and 1 from J, leaving 9 bases between them. From germline, CDR1 is SGHTA and CDR2 FQGNSA. This CDR3 is CASSLYTGNTEAFY. The CDR3 nucleotides read TGTGCCAGCAGCTTGTACACAGGGAACACTGAAGCTTTCTAT.

The rearrangement uses TRBV18 and TRBJ1-1, with a weak D call TRBD1 (5 bases). V shed 5 bases and J shed 4 bases, with 17 bases lying between them. In germline, CDR1 is KGHSH, CDR2 LQKENI. The CDR3 length is 15 residues. The CDR3 bases are TGTGCCAGCTCATCGTGGGGACGTGCGGGCACTGAAGCTTTCTTT. Its protein is CASSSWGRAGTEAFF.

V is TRBV12-3 or TRBV12-4 and J is TRBJ1-1; possible D gene TRBD1, 5 bases. V was clipped by 3 bases and J by 2 bases, with 13 bases between them. The CDR3 has 15 amino acids. Written as DNA, the CDR3 is TGTGCCAGCAGTTTCCCCGGGGGGTTTAACACTGAAGCTTTCTTT. It translates to CASSFPGGFNTEAFF.

This clonotype turned up a few times. The chain links TRBV20-1 to TRBJ1-5; D unclear. V was clipped by 5 bases and J by 3 bases, with 17 bases between them. The germline V gene encodes CDR1 DFQATT and CDR2 SNEGSKA (reference sequence). This CDR3 is 15 amino acids long. In nucleotides, the CDR3 is TGCAGTGCTTTACAATCTGGGCAGATCAATCAGCCCCAGCATTTT. Translated, it gives CSALQSGQINQPQHF.

V gene TRBV12-3 or TRBV12-4 combines with J gene TRBJ2-2, with D perhaps being TRBD1 or TRBD2 (5 bases each). This CDR3 region has 12 residues. With 3 bases removed from V and 16 bases from J, the gap between germline ends came to 15 bases. The CDR3 spells CASSFSRGDGFF. As DNA, the CDR3 is TGTGCCAGCAGTTTTTCCCGAGGGGATGGGTTTTTT.

Many counts were recorded for this clonotype. The genes are TRBV12-3 or TRBV12-4 and TRBJ1-2; a possible D gene is TRBD1 (5 bases). CDR3 length equals 12 residues. Trimming left V 5 bases short and J 7 bases short, with 11 bases between. Here the CDR3 reads CASSTGRGGYTF. The DNA of the CDR3 is TGTGCCAGCAGTACGGGACGGGGTGGCTACACCTTC.

This clonotype was seen a few times. The chain links TRBV7-2 to TRBJ2-5; 13 bases align to TRBD2. The junction had 4 bases not matched to a gene; V was cut back by 5 bases and J by 4 bases. Germline V gene sequence: CDR1 SGHTA, CDR2 FQGNSA. The CDR3 sequence is 15 residues long. The CDR3 region is CASSLGLAGLETQYF. CDR3 nucleotides: TGTGCCAGCAGCCTGGGACTAGCGGGACTAGAGACCCAGTACTTC.

This clonotype was counted only a few times. This sequence joins TRBV29-1 and TRBJ2-5; a weak D match, TRBD1 (6 bases). The V end was cut by 3 bases, the J end by 4 bases, with 12 bases between. This CDR3 has 13 residues. Looked up from germline, CDR1 is SQVTM and CDR2 is ANQGSEA. CDR3 nucleotides: TGCAGCGTTGACAGGGTAGGGGGAGAGACCCAGTACTTC. Translating gives CSVDRVGGETQYF.

This clonotype has a count of ten or more. This rearrangement joins TRBV29-1 to TRBJ1-1; D gene uncertain. CDR1 SQVTM and CDR2 ANQGSEA come from the germline V gene. V was trimmed by 3 bases and J by 3 bases, leaving 8 bases between them. This CDR3 has 12 residues. CDR3: CSVEGGDTEAFF. CDR3 coding DNA: TGCAGCGTTGAGGGCGGGGACACTGAAGCTTTCTTT.

The chain joins TRBV5-1 to TRBJ2-5, with a weak D call TRBD2 (6 bases). Looked up from germline, CDR1 is SGHRS and CDR2 is YFSETQ. Trimming cost V 4 bases and J 2 bases, with 15 bases left between them. This CDR3 has 15 residues. The CDR3 spells CASSPLPGLQETQYF. The CDR3 DNA is TGCGCCAGCAGCCCACTTCCGGGACTTCAAGAGACCCAGTACTTC.

This clonotype was observed a few times. V is TRBV7-2 and J is TRBJ1-5, with 7 bases fitting TRBD1. Germline V gene data show CDR1 as SGHTA and CDR2 as FQGNSA. The CDR3 contains 15 residues. The ends lost 3 bases at V and 5 bases at J; junction bases unmatched: 7. The CDR3 bases are TGTGCCAGCAGCTTGGAGGGGGCGAGGGATCAGCCCCAGCATTTT. It translates to CASSLEGARDQPQHF.

The table lists this clonotype with many counts. The CDR3 sequence is CSARDPGELSTDTQYF. CDR3 coding DNA: TGCAGTGCTAGAGATCCAGGCGAGCTTAGCACAGATACGCAGTATTTT. J is TRBJ2-3 and V is TRBV20-1; D uncertain. This CDR3 contains 16 residues. Trimming shortened V by 0 bases and J by 0 bases, and 13 bases separated the two germline ends. Germline assignment: CDR1 DFQATT and CDR2 SNEGSKA (reference sequence).

The chain uses TRBV14 and TRBJ2-5; D remains unclear. Germline V lookup: CDR1 SGHDN, CDR2 FVKESK. V was pared by 0 bases and J by 4 bases, with 6 bases between. The CDR3 covers 13 residues. CDR3 nucleotide sequence: TGTGCCAGCAGCCAAGAATTGGGAGAGACCCAGTACTTC. Protein sequence: CASSQELGETQYF.

CDR3 loop: CARGPRTDIYGYTF. CDR3 sequence (DNA): TGTGCCAGGGGCCCAAGGACTGACATTTATGGCTACACCTTC. V and J are TRBV12-1 and TRBJ1-2. TRBV12-1 is a recognized pseudogene. CDR3 length: 14 residues.

The chain joins TRBV6-2 or TRBV6-3 to TRBJ2-1, with 10 bases that match TRBD2. CDR1 and CDR2 from the germline V gene are MNHEY and SVGEGT. V was clipped by 7 bases and J by 0 bases; unmatched bases: 6. The CDR3 is 16 residues long. The CDR3 region has the DNA TGTGCCAGCACCTCTAGCGGGAGCCTCTCCTACAATGAGCAGTTCTTC. Translated: CASTSSGSLSYNEQFF.

The chain has TRBV20-1 and TRBJ2-2, with D unresolved. V lost 4 bases to trimming and J lost 0 bases, with 15 bases between them. The CDR3 spans 16 residues. Per the germline V gene, CDR1 is DFQATT and CDR2 is SNEGSKA (reference sequence). CDR3 DNA sequence: TGCAGTGCTAAACTATTCCAGAGCCCGAACACCGGGGAGCTGTTTTTT. The encoded protein is CSAKLFQSPNTGELFF.

The V and J genes are TRBV3-1 and TRBJ2-7; D is perhaps TRBD2 (7 bases). Looked up from germline, CDR1 is LGHDT and CDR2 is YNNKEL (reference sequence). The CDR3 sequence is 15 residues long. V was cut by 4 bases and J by 3 bases, with 16 bases left in between. In DNA form, the CDR3 reads TGTGCCAGCAGCCTAGGGGGGGGGATCGACTACGAGCAGTACTTC. The encoded protein is CASSLGGGIDYEQYF.

This clonotype was counted between two and nine times. The chain couples TRBV5-1 to TRBJ1-5, with TRBD1 matching 11 bases. The V gene's germline CDR1 is SGHRS and CDR2 YFSETQ. V lost 3 bases, J lost 7 bases, and 6 bases stayed unmatched. The CDR3 is made up of 15 amino acids. The CDR3: CASSSGTGGGQPQHF. CDR3 nucleotide sequence: TGCGCCAGCAGCTCTGGGACAGGGGGTGGGCAGCCCCAGCATTTT.

The rearrangement uses TRBV9 and TRBJ2-7, with 9 bases that match TRBD1. Germline CDR1 is SGDLS and CDR2 is YYNGEE. This CDR3 is 16 amino acids long. Trimming cost V 2 bases and J 3 bases; bases outside gene matches: 9. CDR3 sequence reads: CASSVDRGQGFYEQYF. For the CDR3, the DNA is TGTGCCAGCAGCGTGGACCGGGGACAGGGTTTCTACGAGCAGTACTTC.

Ten or more counts support this clonotype. CDR3 protein: CASSLDWAYNEQFF. The CDR3 bases are TGTGCCAGCAGCTTGGACTGGGCCTACAATGAGCAGTTCTTC. The V and J genes are TRBV5-6 and TRBJ2-1; D call uncertain. Germline loops: CDR1 SGHDT, CDR2 YYEEEE. This CDR3 comprises 14 residues. V shed 0 bases and J shed 2 bases, with 6 bases lying between them.

This clonotype has a count of ten or more. This chain connects TRBV27 to TRBJ2-2; 12 bases are shared with TRBD2. Germline lookup yields CDR1 MNHEY and CDR2 SMNVEV (reference sequence). The CDR3 runs to 17 residues. The V gene end was trimmed by 4 bases and the J gene end by 6 bases; junction bases not matched to a gene: 9. CDR3: CASSSLLGLAGPGELFF. DNA for the CDR3: TGTGCCAGCAGTTCCCTCCTCGGACTAGCGGGACCCGGGGAGCTGTTTTTT.

This clonotype was observed a handful of times. The chain is built from TRBV20-1 and TRBJ2-7; weak D call: TRBD2 (6 bases). V was pared by 5 bases and J by 2 bases, with 10 bases between. Per the germline V gene, CDR1 is DFQATT and CDR2 is SNEGSKA (reference sequence). CDR3 length equals 12 residues. CDR3 sequence: CSAWDSTYEQYF. As DNA, the CDR3 is TGCAGTGCTTGGGACTCCACCTACGAGCAGTACTTC.

This clonotype was counted ten times or more. This chain joins TRBV6-2 or TRBV6-3 and TRBJ2-5, with TRBD2 matching over 13 bases. CDR1 is MNHEY, CDR2 SVGEGT, per germline. CDR3 length equals 15 residues. V shed 4 bases and J 7 bases; nucleotides not matched to a gene: 6. Here the CDR3 DNA reads TGTGCCAGCAGTTCCGGACTAGCGGGAGTAGGGACCCAGTACTTC. As protein: CASSSGLAGVGTQYF.

This clonotype was counted a few times. V usage is TRBV28 and J usage is TRBJ2-5, with 14 bases matching TRBD2. Germline V gene lookup returns CDR1 MDHEN and CDR2 SYDVKM. The CDR3 has 16 residues. Germline trimming cut 6 bases from V and 6 bases from J; bases unmatched to any gene: 9. Here the CDR3 reads CASSRLGLAGEQTQYF. The DNA for the CDR3 is TGTGCCAGCAGCCGGTTGGGACTAGCGGGAGAGCAGACCCAGTACTTC.

The chain recombines TRBV12-3 or TRBV12-4 with TRBJ2-1; 11 bases are shared with TRBD2. The CDR3 spans 15 residues. V lost 3 bases, J lost 9 bases, and 7 bases stayed unmatched. The CDR3 sequence: CASSFGIAGGFEQFF. The CDR3 DNA reads TGTGCCAGCAGTTTTGGAATAGCGGGAGGGTTTGAGCAGTTCTTC.

The CDR3 sequence is CASFSSEGGSYEQYF. In nucleotides, the CDR3 is TGTGCCAGCTTCTCAAGTGAGGGGGGCTCCTACGAGCAGTACTTC. The rearrangement links TRBV6-1 to TRBJ2-7; tentatively, D is TRBD1 or TRBD2 (6 bases each). In germline, CDR1 is MNHNS, CDR2 SASEGT. Trimming took off 8 bases at V and 0 bases at J, with 17 bases between the two ends. CDR3 length equals 15 residues.

This clonotype was observed a few times. The rearrangement links TRBV29-1 to TRBJ2-5, with D possibly TRBD1 on 6 matching bases. Trimming left V 7 bases short and J 10 bases short, with 22 bases between. Germline CDR1 is SQVTM and CDR2 is ANQGSEA. The CDR3 sequence is 13 residues long. The CDR3 here is CSATTVGAQGQYF. In nucleotides, the CDR3 is TGCAGCGCCACGACGGTAGGGGCACAGGGCCAGTACTTC.